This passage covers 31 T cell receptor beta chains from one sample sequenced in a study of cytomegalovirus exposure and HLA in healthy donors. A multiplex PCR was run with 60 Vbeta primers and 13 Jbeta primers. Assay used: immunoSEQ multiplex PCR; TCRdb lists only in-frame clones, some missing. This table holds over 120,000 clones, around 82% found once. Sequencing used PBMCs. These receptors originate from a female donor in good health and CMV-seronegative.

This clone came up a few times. CDR3 residues: CASSLVFQGLDTEAFF. The CDR3 nucleotides are TGTGCCAGCAGCTTGGTTTTTCAGGGTTTGGACACTGAAGCTTTCTTT. J is TRBJ1-1 and V is TRBV5-6; a possible D gene is TRBD1 (5 bases). CDR1 and CDR2 (germline): SGHDT, YYEEEE. This CDR3 has 16 residues. Trimming took off 0 bases at V and 3 bases at J, with 15 bases between the two ends. Drawing the rest from reference TRBV5-6 and TRBJ1-1, the complete variable domain is DAGVTQSPTHLIKTRGQQVTLRCSPKSGHDTVSWYQQALGQGPQFIFQYYEEEERQRGNFPDRFSGHQFPNYSSELNVNALLLGDSALYLCASSLVFQGLDTEAFFGQGTRLTVV.

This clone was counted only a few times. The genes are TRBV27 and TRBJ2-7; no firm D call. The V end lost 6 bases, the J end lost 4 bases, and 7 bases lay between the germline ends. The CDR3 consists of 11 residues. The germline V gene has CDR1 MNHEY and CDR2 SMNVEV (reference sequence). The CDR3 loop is CASRSSYEQYF. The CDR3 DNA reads TGTGCCAGCAGAAGCTCTTACGAGCAGTACTTC.

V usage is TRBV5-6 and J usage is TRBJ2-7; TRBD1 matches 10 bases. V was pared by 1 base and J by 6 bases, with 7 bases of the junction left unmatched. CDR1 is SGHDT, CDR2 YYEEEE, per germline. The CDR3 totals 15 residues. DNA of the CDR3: TGTGCCAGCAGCTTGCCGGGACAGGGGTTATCCGAGCAGTACTTC. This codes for CASSLPGQGLSEQYF.

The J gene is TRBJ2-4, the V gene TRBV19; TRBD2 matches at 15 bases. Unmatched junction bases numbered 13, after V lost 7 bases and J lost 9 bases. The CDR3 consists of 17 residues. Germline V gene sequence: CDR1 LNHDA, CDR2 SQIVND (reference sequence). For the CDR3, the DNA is TGTGCCAGTAACCCGGGACTAGCGGGAGGTCTCCAGGGCATTCAGTACTTC. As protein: CASNPGLAGGLQGIQYF.

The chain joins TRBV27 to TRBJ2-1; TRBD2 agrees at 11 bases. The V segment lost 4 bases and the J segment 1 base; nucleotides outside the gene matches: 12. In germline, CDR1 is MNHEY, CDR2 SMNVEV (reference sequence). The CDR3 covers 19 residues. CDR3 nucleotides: TGTGCCAGCAGTTCGGGGACTAGCGGCAGAACGGCGTCCTACAATGAGCAGTTCTTC. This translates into CASSSGTSGRTASYNEQFF.

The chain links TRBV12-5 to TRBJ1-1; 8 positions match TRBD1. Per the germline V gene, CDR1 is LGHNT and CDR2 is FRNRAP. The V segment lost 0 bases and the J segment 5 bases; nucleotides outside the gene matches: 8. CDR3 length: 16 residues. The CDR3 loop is CASGLVQGQVATEAFF. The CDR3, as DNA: TGTGCTAGTGGTTTGGTACAGGGACAGGTGGCAACTGAAGCTTTCTTT.

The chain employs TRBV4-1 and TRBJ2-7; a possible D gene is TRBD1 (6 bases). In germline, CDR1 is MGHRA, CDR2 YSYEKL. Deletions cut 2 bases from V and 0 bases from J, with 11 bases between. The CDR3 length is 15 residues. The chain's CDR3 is CASSQSRGNSYEQYF. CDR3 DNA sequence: TGCGCCAGCAGCCAAAGCAGGGGCAACTCCTACGAGCAGTACTTC.

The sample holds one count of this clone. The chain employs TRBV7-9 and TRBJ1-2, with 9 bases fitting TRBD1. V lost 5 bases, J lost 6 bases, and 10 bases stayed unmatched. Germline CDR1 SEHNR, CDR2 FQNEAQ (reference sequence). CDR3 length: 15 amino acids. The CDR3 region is CASSPLGTGRNGYTF. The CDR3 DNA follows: TGTGCCAGCAGCCCCCTAGGGACAGGGCGGAATGGCTACACCTTC. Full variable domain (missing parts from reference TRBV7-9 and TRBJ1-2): DTGVSQNPRHKITKRGQNVTFRCDPISEHNRLYWYRQTLGQGPEFLTYFQNEAQLEKSRLLSDRFSAERPKGSFSTLEIQRTEQGDSAMYLCASSPLGTGRNGYTFGSGTRLTVV.

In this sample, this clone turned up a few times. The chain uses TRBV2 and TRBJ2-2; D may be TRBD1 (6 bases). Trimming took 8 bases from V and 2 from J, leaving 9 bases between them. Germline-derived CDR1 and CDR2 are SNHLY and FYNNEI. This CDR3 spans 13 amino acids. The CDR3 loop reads CASGTPNTGELFF. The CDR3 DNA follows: TGTGCCAGCGGGACACCTAACACCGGGGAGCTGTTTTTT. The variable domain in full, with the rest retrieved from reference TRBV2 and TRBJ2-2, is EPEVTQTPSHQVTQMGQEVILRCVPISNHLYFYWYRQILGQKVEFLVSFYNNEISEKSEIFDDQFSVERPDGSNFTLKIRSTKLEDSAMYFCASGTPNTGELFFGEGSRLTVL.

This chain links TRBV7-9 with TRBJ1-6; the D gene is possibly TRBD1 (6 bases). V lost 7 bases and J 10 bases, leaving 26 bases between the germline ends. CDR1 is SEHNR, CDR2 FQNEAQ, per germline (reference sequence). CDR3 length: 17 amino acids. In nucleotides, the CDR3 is TGTGCCAGCACCCAATTTGAGGGCGGGGGGGCCAGCTCACCCCTCCACTTT. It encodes CASTQFEGGGASSPLHF.

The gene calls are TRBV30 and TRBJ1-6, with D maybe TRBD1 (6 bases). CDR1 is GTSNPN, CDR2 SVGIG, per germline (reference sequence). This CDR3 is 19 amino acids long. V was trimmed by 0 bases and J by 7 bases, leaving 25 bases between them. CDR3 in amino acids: CAWSVRRQQGGTRNSPLHF. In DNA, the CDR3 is TGTGCCTGGAGTGTACGCCGCCAACAGGGAGGGACGCGGAATTCACCCCTCCACTTT.

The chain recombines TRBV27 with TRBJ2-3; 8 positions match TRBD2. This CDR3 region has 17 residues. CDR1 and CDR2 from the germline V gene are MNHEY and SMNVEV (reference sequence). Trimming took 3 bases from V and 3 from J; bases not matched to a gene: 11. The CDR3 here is CASSFIGGRGETDTQYF. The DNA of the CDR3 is TGTGCCAGCAGTTTTATCGGCGGGCGGGGGGAAACAGATACGCAGTATTTT.

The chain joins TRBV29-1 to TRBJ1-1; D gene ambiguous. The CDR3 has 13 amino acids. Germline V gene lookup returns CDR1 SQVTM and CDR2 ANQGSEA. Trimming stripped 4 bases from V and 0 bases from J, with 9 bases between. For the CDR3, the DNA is TGCAGCGTTGGGGCCCTGATGAACACTGAAGCTTTCTTT. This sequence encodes CSVGALMNTEAFF.

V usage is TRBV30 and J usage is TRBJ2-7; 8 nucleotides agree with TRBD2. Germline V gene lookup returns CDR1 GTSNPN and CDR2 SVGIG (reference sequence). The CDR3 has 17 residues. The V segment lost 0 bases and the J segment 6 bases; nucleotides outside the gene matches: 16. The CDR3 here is CAWSVFRGGTRFGEQYF. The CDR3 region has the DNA TGTGCCTGGAGTGTATTTAGGGGCGGGACTAGATTTGGCGAGCAGTACTTC.

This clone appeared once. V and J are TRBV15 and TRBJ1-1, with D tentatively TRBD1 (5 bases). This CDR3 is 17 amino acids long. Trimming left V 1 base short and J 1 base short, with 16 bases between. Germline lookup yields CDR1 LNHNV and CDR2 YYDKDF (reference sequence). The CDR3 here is CATSRVDMGLQNTEAFF. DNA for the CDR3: TGTGCCACCAGCAGAGTCGATATGGGACTTCAGAACACTGAAGCTTTCTTT.

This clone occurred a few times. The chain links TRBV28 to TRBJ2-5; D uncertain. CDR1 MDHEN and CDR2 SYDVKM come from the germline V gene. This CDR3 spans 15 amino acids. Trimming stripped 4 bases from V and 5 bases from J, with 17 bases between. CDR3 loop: CASSSERTPRETQYF. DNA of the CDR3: TGTGCCAGCAGTTCGGAGCGAACCCCCCGGGAGACCCAGTACTTC.

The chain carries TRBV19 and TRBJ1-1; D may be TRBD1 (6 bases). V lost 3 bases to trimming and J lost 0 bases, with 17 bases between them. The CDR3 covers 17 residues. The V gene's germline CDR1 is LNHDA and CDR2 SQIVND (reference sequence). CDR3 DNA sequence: TGTGCCAGTAGTATCCTCACGGTTACAGGGATGAACACTGAAGCTTTCTTT. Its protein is CASSILTVTGMNTEAFF. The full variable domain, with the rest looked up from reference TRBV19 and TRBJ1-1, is DGGITQSPKYLFRKEGQNVTLSCEQNLNHDAMYWYRQDPGQGLRLIYYSQIVNDFQKGDIAEGYSVSREKKESFPLTVTSAQKNPTAFYLCASSILTVTGMNTEAFFGQGTRLTVV.

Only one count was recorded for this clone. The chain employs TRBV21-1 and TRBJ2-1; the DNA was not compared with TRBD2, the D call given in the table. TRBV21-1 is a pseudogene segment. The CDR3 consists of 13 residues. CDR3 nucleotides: TGTGCCAGCAGCAAAGAGGAGGACAATGAGCAGTTCTTC. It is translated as CASSKEEDNEQFF.

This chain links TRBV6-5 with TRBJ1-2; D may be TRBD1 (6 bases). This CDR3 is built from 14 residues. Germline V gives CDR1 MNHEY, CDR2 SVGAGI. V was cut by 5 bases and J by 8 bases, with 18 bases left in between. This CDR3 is CASSEPGHDGGYTF. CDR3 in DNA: TGTGCCAGCAGTGAACCGGGACACGACGGCGGCTACACCTTC.

DNA for the CDR3: TGTGCCAGTAGTGTCCCTCCCTCGGGACAGGCGGTCTATGGCTACACCTTC. Its protein product is CASSVPPSGQAVYGYTF. V and J are TRBV19 and TRBJ1-2, with TRBD1 matching 8 bases. The CDR3 runs to 17 residues. The V gene end was trimmed by 5 bases and the J gene end by 4 bases; junction bases not matched to a gene: 15. CDR1 is LNHDA and CDR2 is SQIVND in the germline V gene (reference sequence). The whole variable domain, remainder taken from reference TRBV19 and TRBJ1-2, is DGGITQSPKYLFRKEGQNVTLSCEQNLNHDAMYWYRQDPGQGLRLIYYSQIVNDFQKGDIAEGYSVSREKKESFPLTVTSAQKNPTAFYLCASSVPPSGQAVYGYTFGSGTRLTVV.

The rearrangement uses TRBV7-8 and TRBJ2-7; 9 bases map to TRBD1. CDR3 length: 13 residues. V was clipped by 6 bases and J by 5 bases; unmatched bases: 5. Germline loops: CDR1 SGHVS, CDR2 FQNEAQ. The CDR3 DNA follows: TGTGCCAGCAGTAGGGACAGGGTCGACGAGCAGTACTTC. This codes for CASSRDRVDEQYF.

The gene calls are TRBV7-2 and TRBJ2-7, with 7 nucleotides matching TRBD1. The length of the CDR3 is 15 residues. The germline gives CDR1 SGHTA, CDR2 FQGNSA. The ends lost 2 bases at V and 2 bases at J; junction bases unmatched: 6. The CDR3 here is CASSLNKGQPYEQYF. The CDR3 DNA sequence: TGTGCCAGCAGCTTAAATAAGGGACAGCCCTACGAGCAGTACTTC.

This CDR3 is CASSFGGPLQETQYF. For the CDR3, the DNA is TGTGCCAGCAGTTTCGGGGGACCTCTCCAAGAGACCCAGTACTTC. The chain links TRBV28 to TRBJ2-5; tentative D call: TRBD2 (6 bases). The V gene's germline CDR1 is MDHEN and CDR2 SYDVKM. This CDR3 contains 15 residues. V dropped 3 bases and J dropped 1 base, with 12 bases sitting between them.

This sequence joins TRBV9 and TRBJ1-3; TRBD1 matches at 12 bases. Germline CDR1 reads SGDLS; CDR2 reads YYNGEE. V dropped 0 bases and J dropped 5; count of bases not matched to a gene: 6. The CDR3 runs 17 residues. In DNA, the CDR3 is TGTGCCAGCAGCGTAGGGTCGGGACAGGGGGCAAGAAACACCATATATTTT. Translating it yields CASSVGSGQGARNTIYF.

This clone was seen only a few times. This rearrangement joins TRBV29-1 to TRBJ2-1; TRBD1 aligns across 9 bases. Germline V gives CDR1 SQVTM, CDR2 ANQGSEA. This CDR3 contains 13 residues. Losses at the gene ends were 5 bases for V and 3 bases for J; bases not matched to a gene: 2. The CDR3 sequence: CSVSGQGYNEQFF. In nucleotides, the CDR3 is TGCAGCGTTTCGGGACAGGGCTACAATGAGCAGTTCTTC.

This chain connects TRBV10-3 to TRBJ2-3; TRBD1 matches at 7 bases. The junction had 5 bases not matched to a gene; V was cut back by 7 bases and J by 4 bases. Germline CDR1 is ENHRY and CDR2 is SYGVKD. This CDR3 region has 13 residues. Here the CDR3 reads CAIKGQSSDTQYF. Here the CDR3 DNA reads TGTGCCATCAAGGGACAGTCTTCAGATACGCAGTATTTT.

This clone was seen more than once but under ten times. The CDR3 DNA sequence: TGTGCCAGCAGCCAAGACGGGAGACAGGGGCTGTCTGAAAAACTGTTTTTT. Residues: CASSQDGRQGLSEKLFF. The V gene is TRBV4-2, the J gene TRBJ1-4; 8 bases agree with TRBD1. The trim removed 0 bases at V and 7 bases at J, leaving 10 bases unmatched. Per germline, CDR1 LGHNA and CDR2 YNFKEQ. The CDR3 runs to 17 residues.

In nucleotides, the CDR3 is TGTGCCAGCAGTGAGGCCTCGGGTGGCCGTACGCAGTATTTT. This gives the protein CASSEASGGRTQYF. The chain has TRBV6-4 and TRBJ2-3; D ambiguous. V was shortened by 3 bases and J by 8 bases, with 15 bases between the two germline ends. The CDR3 contains 14 residues. In germline, CDR1 is MRHNA, CDR2 SNTAGT.

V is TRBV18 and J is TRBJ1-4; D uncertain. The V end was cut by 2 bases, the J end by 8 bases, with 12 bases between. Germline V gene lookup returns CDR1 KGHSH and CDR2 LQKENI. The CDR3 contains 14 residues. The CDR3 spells CASSPVSSREKLFF. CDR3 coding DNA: TGTGCCAGCTCACCAGTGTCATCGCGGGAAAAACTGTTTTTT.

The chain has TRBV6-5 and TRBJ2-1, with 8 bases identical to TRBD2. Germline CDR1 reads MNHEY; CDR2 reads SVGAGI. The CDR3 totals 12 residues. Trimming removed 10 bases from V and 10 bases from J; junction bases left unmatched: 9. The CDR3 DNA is TGTGCCACCCAGGCGGGGGGCAGAGAGCAGTTCTTC. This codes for CATQAGGREQFF.

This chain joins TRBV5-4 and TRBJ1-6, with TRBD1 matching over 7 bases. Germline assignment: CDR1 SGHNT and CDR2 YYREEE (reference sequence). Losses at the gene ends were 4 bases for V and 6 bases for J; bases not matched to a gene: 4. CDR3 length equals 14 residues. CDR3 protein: CASSRGTVNSPLHF. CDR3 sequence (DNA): TGTGCCAGCAGCCGTGGGACAGTTAATTCACCCCTCCACTTT.